This T cell receptor (beta chain) was identified during a study of CD8 T cells in Susac syndrome. An amount of RNA that ranged from about 0.45 to 1 ug was reverse transcribed with random hexamers. With immunoSEQ multiplex PCR, TCR beta CDR3 was amplified across 54 Vbeta and 13 Jbeta. TCRdb reprocessed the immunoSEQ multiplex PCR reads via MiXCR and lists one record per CDR3 protein. Seen here are some 63,000 distinct CDR3 sequences, roughly 94% observed once, and the top ten hold 0.5% to 0.6%. Sequences were obtained from CD8+ T cells from PBMCs. The sequence derives from a human donor with multiple sclerosis.

CDR3 amino acids: CASSPWDGPHEQYF. CDR3 DNA: TGTGCCAGCAGCCCCTGGGACGGACCACACGAGCAGTACTTC. This chain joins TRBV9 and TRBJ2-7, with D possibly being TRBD1 or TRBD2 (5 bases each). The CDR3 is 14 amino acids. Germline-derived CDR1 and CDR2 are SGDLS and YYNGEE. Trimming removed 4 bases from V and 5 bases from J, with 16 bases in between.